The entry below gives a single T cell receptor (beta chain) sequence along with its context. Sequencing used immunoSEQ multiplex PCR; TCRdb keeps in-frame clones, though not all of them. Of 30,000 to 40,000 clones listed, approximately 80% were seen once; the top ten hold 18%. Germline loops: CDR1 LNHNV, CDR2 YYDKDF (reference sequence). Trimming took off 1 base at V and 0 bases at J, with 3 bases between the two ends. The CDR3 has 13 amino acids. These data originate in a study of OX40 agonist ivuxolimab in advanced cancers. The chain combines TRBV15 with TRBJ1-1; no clear D gene. This clonotype originated in an adult with an advanced solid tumor such as melanoma, head and neck, liver or kidney cancer. This material consisted of CD4+ or CD8+ T cells sorted from blood, taken in a trial of the OX40 agonist ivuxolimab. The CDR3 here is CATSRVLNTEAFF. CDR3 DNA sequence: TGTGCCACCAGCAGAGTATTGAACACTGAAGCTTTCTTT.